A single T cell receptor beta chain is shown here with its context. The data derive from a study of blood T cell repertoires in COVID-19. The overall study: Both acute and convalescent COVID-19 samples were obtained from the United States, Italy and Spain. T cells, B-cell-depleted T cells, or PBMCs provided the cDNA or gDNA that served as material.

In the original workflow: The assay estimated nucleated cells by amplifying reference gene primers. Repertoires were generated with immunoSEQ multiplex PCR, while TCRdb's copy carries only in-frame clones and drops some. The V and J calls and the clone size are those of that table, but D and trimming were determined from the DNA. This sample has 80,000 to 100,000 clones, with 70% to 80% found just once. The CDR3 spans 14 residues. Trimming cost V 6 bases and J 4 bases; bases outside gene matches: 8. The germline V gene encodes CDR1 SGHAT and CDR2 FQNNGV. This chain joins TRBV11-2 and TRBJ1-2; 7 bases agree with TRBD1. Sequencing input: peripheral blood. The TCR originated in a man aged 70-80 years with acute or convalescent COVID-19. Written as DNA, the CDR3 is TGTGCCAGCAGGGATGTTGGGGACAGCTATGGCTACACCTTC. Its translation: CASRDVGDSYGYTF.